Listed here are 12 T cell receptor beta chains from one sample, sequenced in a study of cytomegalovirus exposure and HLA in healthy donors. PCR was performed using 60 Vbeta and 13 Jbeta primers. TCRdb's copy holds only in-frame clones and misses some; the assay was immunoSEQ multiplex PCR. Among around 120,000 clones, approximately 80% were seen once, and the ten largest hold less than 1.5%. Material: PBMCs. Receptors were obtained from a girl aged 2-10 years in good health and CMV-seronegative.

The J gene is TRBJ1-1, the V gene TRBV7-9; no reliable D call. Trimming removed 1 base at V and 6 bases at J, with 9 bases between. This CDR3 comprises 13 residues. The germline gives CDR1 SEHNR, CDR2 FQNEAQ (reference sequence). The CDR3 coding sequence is TGTGCCAGCAGCTTAGGAGGACTACCTGAAGCTTTCTTT. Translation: CASSLGGLPEAFF.

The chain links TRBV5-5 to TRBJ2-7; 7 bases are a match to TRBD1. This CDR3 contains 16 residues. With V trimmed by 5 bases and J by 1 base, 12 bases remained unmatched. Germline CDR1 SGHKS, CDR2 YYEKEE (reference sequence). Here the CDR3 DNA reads TGTGCCAGCAGAAAAGAGGGGGCAGAAGCATCCTACGAGCAGTACTTC. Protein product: CASRKEGAEASYEQYF. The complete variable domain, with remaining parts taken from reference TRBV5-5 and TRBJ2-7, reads DAGVTQSPTHLIKTRGQQVTLRCSPISGHKSVSWYQQVLGQGPQFIFQYYEKEERGRGNFPDRFSARQFPNYSSELNVNALLLGDSALYLCASRKEGAEASYEQYFGPGTRLTVT.

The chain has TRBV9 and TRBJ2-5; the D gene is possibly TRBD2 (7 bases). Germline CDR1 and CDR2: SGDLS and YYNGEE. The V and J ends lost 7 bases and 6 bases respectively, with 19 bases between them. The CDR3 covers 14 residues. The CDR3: CASGSGTFGKTQYF. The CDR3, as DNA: TGTGCCAGCGGGAGCGGGACATTCGGAAAGACCCAGTACTTC. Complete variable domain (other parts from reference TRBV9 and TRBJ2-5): DSGVTQTPKHLITATGQRVTLRCSPRSGDLSVYWYQQSLDQGLQFLIQYYNGEERAKGNILERFSAQQFPDLHSELNLSSLELGDSALYFCASGSGTFGKTQYFGPGTRLLVL.

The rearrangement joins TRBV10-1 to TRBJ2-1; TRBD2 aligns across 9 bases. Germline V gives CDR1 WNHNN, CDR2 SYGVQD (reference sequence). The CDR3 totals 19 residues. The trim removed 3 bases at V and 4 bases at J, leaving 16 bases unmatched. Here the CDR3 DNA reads TGCGCCAGCAGTGATAATAGCGGGAGTGGGAAAGGGGCTTACAATGAGCAGTTCTTC. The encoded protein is CASSDNSGSGKGAYNEQFF.

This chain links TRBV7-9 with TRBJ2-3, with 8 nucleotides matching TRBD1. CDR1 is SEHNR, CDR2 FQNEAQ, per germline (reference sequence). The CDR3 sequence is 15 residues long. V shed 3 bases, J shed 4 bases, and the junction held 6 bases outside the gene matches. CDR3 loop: CASSLTGVEADTQYF. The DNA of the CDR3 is TGTGCCAGCAGCTTGACAGGGGTTGAAGCAGATACGCAGTATTTT.

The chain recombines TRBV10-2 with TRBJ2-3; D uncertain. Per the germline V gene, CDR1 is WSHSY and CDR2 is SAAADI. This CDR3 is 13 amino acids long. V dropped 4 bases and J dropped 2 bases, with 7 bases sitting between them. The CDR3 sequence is CASSVYNTDTQYF. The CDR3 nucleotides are TGCGCCAGCAGTGTTTACAACACAGATACGCAGTATTTT.

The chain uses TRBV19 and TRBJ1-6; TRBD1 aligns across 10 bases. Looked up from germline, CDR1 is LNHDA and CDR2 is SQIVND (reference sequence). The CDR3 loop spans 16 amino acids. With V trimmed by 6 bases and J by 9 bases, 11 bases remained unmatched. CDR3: CASRPTDRGPGSPLHF. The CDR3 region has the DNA TGTGCCAGTAGACCCACTGACAGGGGGCCAGGTTCACCCCTCCACTTT.

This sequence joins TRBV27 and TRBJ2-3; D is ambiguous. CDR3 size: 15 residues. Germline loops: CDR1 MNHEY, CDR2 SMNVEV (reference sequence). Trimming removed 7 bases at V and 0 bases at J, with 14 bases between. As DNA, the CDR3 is TGTGCCAGCACCCCACTCTCGACTAGCACAGATACGCAGTATTTT. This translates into CASTPLSTSTDTQYF.

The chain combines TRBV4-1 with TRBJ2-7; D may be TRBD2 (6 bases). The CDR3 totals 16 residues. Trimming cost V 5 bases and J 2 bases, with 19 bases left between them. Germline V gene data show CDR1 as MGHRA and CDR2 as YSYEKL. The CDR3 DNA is TGCGCCAGCAGCGTAACCTCCGGGACTCCGGCCTACGAGCAGTACTTC. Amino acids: CASSVTSGTPAYEQYF.

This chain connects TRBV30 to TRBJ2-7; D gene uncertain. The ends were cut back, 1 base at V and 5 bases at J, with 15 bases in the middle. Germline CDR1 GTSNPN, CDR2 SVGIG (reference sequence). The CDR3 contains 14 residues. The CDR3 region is CAWSALTPEHEQYF. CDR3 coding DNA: TGTGCCTGGAGTGCCCTGACTCCCGAGCACGAGCAGTACTTC.

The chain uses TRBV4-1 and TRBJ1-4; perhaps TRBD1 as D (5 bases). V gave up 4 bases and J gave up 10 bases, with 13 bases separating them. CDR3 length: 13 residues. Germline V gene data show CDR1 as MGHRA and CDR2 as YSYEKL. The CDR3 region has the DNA TGCGCCAGCAGCCTAGGGCAGGGTGGAAAACTGTTTTTT. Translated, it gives CASSLGQGGKLFF.

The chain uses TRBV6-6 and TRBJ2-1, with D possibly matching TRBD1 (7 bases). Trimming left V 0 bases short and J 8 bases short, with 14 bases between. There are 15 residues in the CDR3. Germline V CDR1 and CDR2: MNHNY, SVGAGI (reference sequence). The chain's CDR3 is CASSYSAGGLYEQFF. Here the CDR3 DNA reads TGTGCCAGCAGTTACTCCGCAGGGGGACTCTATGAGCAGTTCTTC.